This T cell receptor (beta chain) was retrieved from a study of CD8 T cells in Susac syndrome. Study background: Sequenced Susac syndrome patients included about six with clinically active disease and 8 or 9 in remission. Patients with Susac syndrome were therapy-naive, treated with corticosteroids, or treated with intravenous immunoglobulin alone when blood was collected.

Germline-derived CDR1 and CDR2 are KGHDR and SFDVKD. The length of the CDR3 is 12 residues. V lost 5 bases and J 5 bases, leaving 9 bases between the germline ends. In its sample, this clonotype was seen a few times. Reverse transcription of roughly 0.45 to 1 ug RNA was performed with random hexamers. Across 54 Vbeta and 13 Jbeta, TCR beta CDR3 was amplified with immunoSEQ multiplex PCR. TCRdb re-called the immunoSEQ multiplex PCR reads with MiXCR, one entry per CDR3 protein. The data show about 130,000 distinct CDR3 sequences, about 95% seen once. The rearrangement uses TRBV24-1 and TRBJ2-7, with D perhaps matching TRBD1 (5 bases). The sequence was collected from a human donor with Susac syndrome. The sequenced sample consisted of CD8+ T cells from PBMCs. The CDR3 spells CATSVGENEQYF. CDR3 nucleotides: TGTGCCACCAGTGTAGGGGAAAACGAGCAGTACTTC.